The next 32 T cell receptor beta chains were all read from a single sample in a study of cytomegalovirus exposure and HLA in healthy donors. Primers for the PCR totalled 60 Vbeta and 13 Jbeta. Only in-frame clones appear in the TCRdb table, and some are missing; sequencing was by immunoSEQ multiplex PCR. The table includes 30,000 to 40,000 clones, 60% to 70% detected once. The sample comprised PBMCs. These receptors were taken from a man aged 35 to 55 in good health and CMV-seronegative.

In its sample, this clone was seen a few times. Here the CDR3 DNA reads TGTGCCAGCTCACCGACAGGGGGTTCCTATGGCTACACCTTC. Protein: CASSPTGGSYGYTF. The chain employs TRBV18 and TRBJ1-2; 9 nucleotides align to TRBD1. The CDR3 length is 14 residues. V was pared by 3 bases and J by 4 bases, with 3 bases of the junction left unmatched. In germline, CDR1 is KGHSH, CDR2 LQKENI.

This clone has only a few counts. The chain has TRBV4-2 and TRBJ2-3, with 10 positions matching TRBD2. CDR1 is LGHNA, CDR2 YNFKEQ, per germline. V lost 4 bases, J lost 0 bases, and 7 bases stayed unmatched. The CDR3 loop spans 17 amino acids. The CDR3: CASSPLAAGGSTDTQYF. The CDR3 DNA reads as TGTGCCAGCAGCCCCCTCGCAGCGGGGGGGAGCACAGATACGCAGTATTTT.

This chain joins TRBV7-3 and TRBJ1-1; no clear D gene. V was clipped by 4 bases and J by 0 bases, with 6 bases between them. The germline V gene encodes CDR1 SGHTA and CDR2 FQGTGA. The CDR3 sequence is 13 residues long. The CDR3 bases are TGTGCCAGCAGCTATTATTTGAACACTGAAGCTTTCTTT. It yields the protein CASSYYLNTEAFF.

V gene TRBV5-1 combines with J gene TRBJ2-1; 10 positions match TRBD2. In germline, CDR1 is SGHRS, CDR2 YFSETQ. Germline trimming cut 0 bases from V and 5 bases from J; bases unmatched to any gene: 5. The CDR3 is 16 amino acids. The DNA of the CDR3 is TGCGCCAGCAGCTTGGCCTCTAGCGGGGGTCACAATGAGCAGTTCTTC. This codes for CASSLASSGGHNEQFF.

The V gene is TRBV7-6, the J gene TRBJ2-7; D is perhaps TRBD1 (5 bases). Trimming removed 2 bases from V and 1 base from J, with 21 bases in between. CDR1 is SGHVS, CDR2 FNYEAQ, per germline. This CDR3 has 18 amino acids. The CDR3 sequence: CASSLSDVGVGFSYEQYF. CDR3 in DNA: TGTGCCAGCAGCTTAAGCGACGTAGGGGTGGGCTTTTCCTACGAGCAGTACTTC.

The rearrangement uses TRBV12-5 and TRBJ2-2; the match to TRBD1 covers 9 bases. Germline V gene lookup returns CDR1 LGHNT and CDR2 FRNRAP. V trimming: 7 bases; J trimming: 2 bases; junction bases outside the gene matches: 8. The CDR3 has 16 residues. The CDR3 DNA is TGTGCTAGTGCCAACAGGGGGCTTGAAAACACCGGGGAGCTGTTTTTT. Protein sequence: CASANRGLENTGELFF.

The chain links TRBV4-1 to TRBJ2-1; tentative D call: TRBD1 (5 bases). V lost 0 bases and J 3 bases, leaving 12 bases between the germline ends. Germline values: CDR1 MGHRA, CDR2 YSYEKL. This CDR3 has 16 residues. The CDR3 DNA reads as TGCGCCAGCAGCCAAGATTTTGGGGCCTACTACAATGAGCAGTTCTTC. It yields the protein CASSQDFGAYYNEQFF.

This rearrangement joins TRBV29-1 to TRBJ2-1; TRBD1 matches 9 bases. The CDR3 loop spans 17 amino acids. Trimming removed 4 bases from V and 2 bases from J; junction bases left unmatched: 12. In germline, CDR1 is SQVTM, CDR2 ANQGSEA. As DNA, the CDR3 is TGCAGCGTTGGCTCCTCATTGGGACAGGGACCCTACAATGAGCAGTTCTTC. Translated: CSVGSSLGQGPYNEQFF.

The CDR3 nucleotides read TGTGCCAGCAGTGATTTCGTCGGGTTTCAAGAGACCCAGTACTTC. This gives the protein CASSDFVGFQETQYF. The rearrangement joins TRBV6-1 to TRBJ2-5, with D unclear. Germline loops: CDR1 MNHNS, CDR2 SASEGT. The CDR3 contains 15 residues. Trimming removed 3 bases at V and 2 bases at J, with 13 bases between.

The rearrangement joins TRBV30 to TRBJ1-3; maybe TRBD1 (6 bases). Trimming pared 8 bases from V and 6 bases from J, leaving 8 bases between. Germline CDR1 GTSNPN, CDR2 SVGIG (reference sequence). CDR3 length: 10 residues. The DNA for the CDR3 is TGTGCCCAGGGGCAAAACACCATATATTTT. Protein sequence: CAQGQNTIYF.

The chain couples TRBV2 to TRBJ2-3, with a weak D call TRBD2 (6 bases). The CDR3 contains 12 residues. Between the trimmed V and J ends, which lost 6 bases and 6 bases, there was a span of 10 bases. Germline CDR1 SNHLY, CDR2 FYNNEI. Here the CDR3 DNA reads TGTGCCAGCAGGTTAGGGAGGGATACGCAGTATTTT. This sequence encodes CASRLGRDTQYF.

The chain has TRBV7-9 and TRBJ1-1; 10 nucleotides line up with TRBD1. V gave up 1 base and J gave up 2 bases; unmatched junction bases: 1. CDR1 is SEHNR, CDR2 FQNEAQ, per germline (reference sequence). CDR3 length: 15 residues. For the CDR3, the DNA is TGTGCCAGCAGCTTAGGGACAGGGGGAAACACTGAAGCTTTCTTT. Protein sequence: CASSLGTGGNTEAFF.

The gene calls are TRBV6-1 and TRBJ2-7, with D tentatively TRBD1 (6 bases). Germline V gives CDR1 MNHNS, CDR2 SASEGT. Between the trimmed V and J ends, which lost 6 bases and 3 bases, there was a span of 12 bases. The length of the CDR3 is 13 residues. The CDR3 DNA is TGTGCCAGCAGCCACCGGGACAACTACGAGCAGTACTTC. Residues: CASSHRDNYEQYF.

In its sample, this clone was seen a few times. The chain has TRBV28 and TRBJ1-2; 9 bases line up with TRBD1. V gave up 7 bases and J gave up 1 base; unmatched junction bases: 10. The CDR3 is 16 amino acids. Looked up from germline, CDR1 is MDHEN and CDR2 is SYDVKM. DNA of the CDR3: TGTGCCAGCACCCTGCCCAGGGGACAGGGTAACTATGGCTACACCTTC. This codes for CASTLPRGQGNYGYTF.

This clone has only one observation. The chain has TRBV5-8 and TRBJ1-6; 8 bases align to TRBD1. CDR1 SGHTS and CDR2 YDEGEE come from the germline V gene. This CDR3 spans 17 amino acids. With V trimmed by 0 bases and J by 2 bases, 4 bases remained unmatched. This chain's CDR3 is CASSLVRGRTYNSPLHF. The CDR3 bases are TGTGCCAGCAGCTTGGTCAGGGGGCGCACCTATAATTCACCCCTCCACTTT.

This chain connects TRBV5-1 to TRBJ1-2; D is possibly TRBD1 (6 bases). V dropped 2 bases and J dropped 9 bases, with 11 bases sitting between them. The CDR3 runs to 12 residues. Germline V CDR1 and CDR2: SGHRS, YFSETQ. CDR3 region: CASSLNRESYTF. CDR3 DNA sequence: TGCGCCAGCAGCTTAAACAGGGAGAGCTACACCTTC.

This clone was detected once. The chain employs TRBV5-8 and TRBJ1-1; D gene unclear. The length of the CDR3 is 14 residues. Germline values: CDR1 SGHTS, CDR2 YDEGEE. V was clipped by 0 bases and J by 2 bases, with 8 bases between them. CDR3 amino acids: CASSLEPGNTEAFF. The CDR3, as DNA: TGTGCCAGCAGCTTGGAGCCGGGAAACACTGAAGCTTTCTTT.

The V and J genes are TRBV27 and TRBJ1-4; D not certain. V lost 6 bases to trimming and J lost 4 bases, with 15 bases between them. The germline CDR1 and CDR2 sequences are MNHEY and SMNVEV (reference sequence). The CDR3 consists of 15 residues. CDR3 in DNA: TGTGCCAGCAGCCCCGATTGGGCTGGTAATGAAAAACTGTTTTTT. Encoded protein: CASSPDWAGNEKLFF.

V and J are TRBV19 and TRBJ2-7; 7 bases align to TRBD1. The CDR3 has 15 amino acids. Per germline, CDR1 LNHDA and CDR2 SQIVND (reference sequence). V lost 4 bases to trimming and J lost 0 bases; unmatched junction nucleotides: 6. The CDR3 nucleotides are TGTGCCAGTAGTACCCGGGACAGTGGCTCCTACGAGCAGTACTTC. Encoded protein: CASSTRDSGSYEQYF.

The chain recombines TRBV18 with TRBJ2-1, with D tentatively TRBD1 (6 bases). The CDR3 is 14 amino acids. CDR1 KGHSH and CDR2 LQKENI come from the germline V gene. V shed 3 bases and J shed 7 bases, with 13 bases lying between them. DNA for the CDR3: TGTGCCAGCTCACCCCTAGCAGGGGTTAATGAGCAGTTCTTC. This encodes CASSPLAGVNEQFF.

This chain connects TRBV19 to TRBJ2-1, with D tentatively TRBD2 (6 bases). V was trimmed by 7 bases and J by 6 bases, leaving 19 bases between them. The CDR3 extends over 15 amino acids. CDR1 LNHDA and CDR2 SQIVND come from the germline V gene (reference sequence). CDR3 in amino acids: CASKSERVLSNEQFF. The CDR3 DNA is TGTGCCAGTAAATCGGAGCGGGTTCTGTCCAATGAGCAGTTCTTC. The whole variable domain, remainder taken from reference TRBV19 and TRBJ2-1, is DGGITQSPKYLFRKEGQNVTLSCEQNLNHDAMYWYRQDPGQGLRLIYYSQIVNDFQKGDIAEGYSVSREKKESFPLTVTSAQKNPTAFYLCASKSERVLSNEQFFGPGTRLTVL.

This clone was seen a handful of times. CDR3 bases: TGTGCCAGCAGACGGGGTCTTGGGCAGCCCCAGCATTTT. This translates into CASRRGLGQPQHF. The chain joins TRBV6-6 to TRBJ1-5; D remains unclear. Germline V CDR1 and CDR2: MNHNY, SVGAGI (reference sequence). Trimming removed 6 bases from V and 7 bases from J, with 13 bases in between. This CDR3 spans 13 amino acids.

The J gene is TRBJ2-2, the V gene TRBV12-5; 7 nucleotides agree with TRBD1. CDR3 size: 15 residues. Germline V gene lookup returns CDR1 LGHNT and CDR2 FRNRAP. The V gene end was trimmed by 6 bases and the J gene end by 4 bases; junction bases not matched to a gene: 8. The CDR3 nucleotides are TGTGCTAGTGGCGCTACGACAGGGATCACCGGGGAGCTGTTTTTT. It translates to CASGATTGITGELFF.

This chain links TRBV4-1 with TRBJ1-4, with TRBD1 identical over 8 bases. The germline CDR1 and CDR2 sequences are MGHRA and YSYEKL. This CDR3 contains 16 residues. V trimming: 6 bases; J trimming: 2 bases; junction bases outside the gene matches: 8. The CDR3 region is CASRVRQGATNEKLFF. Here the CDR3 DNA reads TGCGCCAGCAGGGTAAGGCAGGGGGCGACTAATGAAAAACTGTTTTTT.

This chain links TRBV6-5 with TRBJ1-4; 7 bases map to TRBD1. Germline CDR1 is MNHEY and CDR2 is SVGAGI. This CDR3 spans 14 amino acids. The trim removed 6 bases at V and 8 bases at J, leaving 9 bases unmatched. CDR3: CASSVTGDREKLFF. Here the CDR3 DNA reads TGTGCCAGCAGCGTTACAGGGGACCGGGAAAAACTGTTTTTT.

This sequence joins TRBV6-6 and TRBJ1-6; D call uncertain. Germline V gene sequence: CDR1 MNHNY, CDR2 SVGAGI (reference sequence). The CDR3 has 15 residues. Trimming stripped 4 bases from V and 1 base from J, with 8 bases between. The CDR3 here is CASSSHESYNSPLHF. The CDR3, as DNA: TGTGCCAGCAGTTCCCATGAGTCCTATAATTCACCCCTCCACTTT.

V and J are TRBV14 and TRBJ2-6; a weak D match, TRBD1 (6 bases). V was trimmed by 1 base and J by 4 bases, leaving 14 bases between them. Germline V gene data show CDR1 as SGHDN and CDR2 as FVKESK. The CDR3 runs to 17 residues. The CDR3 DNA is TGTGCCAGCAGCCAAGGCTGGGGGCTAGCAGGGGCCAACGTCCTGACTTTC. This translates into CASSQGWGLAGANVLTF.

This clone has just one count. The chain carries TRBV5-1 and TRBJ2-7, with 7 nucleotides matching TRBD2. This CDR3 is 15 amino acids long. The ends lost 2 bases at V and 1 base at J; junction bases unmatched: 6. Germline CDR1 and CDR2: SGHRS and YFSETQ. Written as DNA, the CDR3 is TGCGCCAGCAGCTTCTCTAGCGGACCATCCTACGAGCAGTACTTC. This sequence encodes CASSFSSGPSYEQYF.

The chain uses TRBV5-4 and TRBJ2-5, with 14 positions matching TRBD2. J was trimmed by 6 bases and V by 2 bases; bases with no gene match: 6. The germline V gene has CDR1 SGHNT and CDR2 YYREEE (reference sequence). There are 16 residues in the CDR3. In DNA form, the CDR3 reads TGTGCCAGCAGCTTAGCGGGACTAGCGGGGGAACAGACCCAGTACTTC. Translated: CASSLAGLAGEQTQYF.

This chain joins TRBV30 and TRBJ1-6; perhaps TRBD1 as D (5 bases). The CDR3 contains 14 residues. V dropped 5 bases and J dropped 7 bases, with 15 bases sitting between them. In germline, CDR1 is GTSNPN, CDR2 SVGIG (reference sequence). In DNA form, the CDR3 reads TGTGCCTGGGGTTGGGACTTTCCGAATTCACCCCTCCACTTT. It is translated as CAWGWDFPNSPLHF.

V and J are TRBV28 and TRBJ2-2, with D possibly being TRBD2 (5 bases). Trimming left V 3 bases short and J 2 bases short, with 10 bases between. Germline loops: CDR1 MDHEN, CDR2 SYDVKM. The CDR3 sequence is 15 residues long. CDR3 protein: CASSFRRVNTGELFF. CDR3 nucleotide sequence: TGTGCCAGCAGTTTCCGGCGGGTCAACACCGGGGAGCTGTTTTTT.

V is TRBV11-3 and J is TRBJ1-1; 8 bases are shared with TRBD1. Per the germline V gene, CDR1 is SGHNT and CDR2 is YENEEA. CDR3 length equals 13 residues. V lost 5 bases, J lost 3 bases, and 2 bases stayed unmatched. CDR3 sequence: CASSATGDTEAFF. The CDR3 DNA follows: TGTGCCAGCAGCGCGACAGGGGACACTGAAGCTTTCTTT. The full variable domain, its missing parts supplied by reference TRBV11-3 and TRBJ1-1, is EAGVVQSPRYKIIEKKQPVAFWCNPISGHNTLYWYLQNLGQGPELLIRYENEEAVDDSQLPKDRFSAERLKGVDSTLKIQPAELGDSAVYLCASSATGDTEAFFGQGTRLTVV.